This T cell receptor beta chain is from a study of human T cells and chemical hapten exposure. Time point in this sample: patch test 1, 2 weeks after DPC sensitization. Treatment specified: therapeutic diphenylcyclopropenone sensitization with weekly scalp DPC. Using its own MiXCR run on the RACE reads, TCRdb lists one record per CDR3 protein. The sample has 95,000 to 150,000 distinct CDR3 sequences, roughly an eighth seen once. CDR1 SGHTA and CDR2 FQGTGA come from the germline V gene. V trimming: 6 bases; J trimming: 2 bases; junction bases outside the gene matches: 5. This CDR3 contains 15 residues.

The TCR sequence derives from a young man with alopecia areata. Some clones in this sample may be carry-over from other donors' samples. The chain uses TRBV7-3 and TRBJ2-1, with 9 positions matching TRBD1. Sequences were derived from whole blood, sampled in connection with sensitization to the hapten diphenylcyclopropenone (DPC). CDR3 sequence (DNA): TGTGCCAGCAGTACTACAGGGGGCCCCTACAATGAGCAGTTCTTC. As protein: CASSTTGGPYNEQFF. Supplemented by reference TRBV7-3 and TRBJ2-1, the full variable domain reads GAGVSQTPSNKVTEKGKYVELRCDPISGHTALYWYRQSLGQGPEFLIYFQGTGAADDSGLPNDRFFAVRPEGSVSTLKIQRTERGDSAVYLCASSTTGGPYNEQFFGPGTRLTVL.